The 2 T cell receptor beta chains presented below share a single source sample, sequenced in a study of CD8 T cells in ankylosing spondylitis. No antigen has been assigned to these receptors. MiXCR, run by TCRdb on the 5' RACE reads, gives a single entry per CDR3 protein. This sample carries about 540,000 distinct CDR3 sequences, 9.5% to 15% of them seen once, and the ten largest clones take approximately 6.3%. Findings of the study overall: What appeared characteristic of ankylosing spondylitis blood was a TCR beta motif of fewer than ten highly homologous variants.

Sequences were obtained from blood, either unsorted or a sorted T cell fraction (not recorded which). Receptors were obtained from a male donor with ankylosing spondylitis.

This clonotype appeared a few times. The chain employs TRBV5-1 and TRBJ1-1; D is uncertain. The CDR3 runs 16 residues. V lost 2 bases to trimming and J lost 0 bases, with 14 bases between them. Looked up from germline, CDR1 is SGHRS and CDR2 is YFSETQ. The chain's CDR3 is CASSLGPTEMNTEAFF. The CDR3 nucleotides read TGCGCCAGCAGCTTAGGACCTACAGAAATGAACACTGAAGCTTTCTTT.

The sample holds a few counts of this clonotype. V and J are TRBV18 and TRBJ2-1; tentatively, D is TRBD1 (5 bases). The CDR3 has 14 amino acids. Germline CDR1 reads KGHSH; CDR2 reads LQKENI. Trimming pared 2 bases from V and 6 bases from J, leaving 11 bases between. The DNA of the CDR3 is TGTGCCAGCTCACCATCGGAAGGGGTCAATGAGCAGTTCTTC. This gives the protein CASSPSEGVNEQFF.